Listed here are 2 T cell receptor beta chains from one sample, sequenced in a study of blood T cell repertoires in COVID-19. Libraries were prepared by immunoSEQ multiplex PCR; TCRdb keeps only in-frame clonotypes and omits some of them. The table has 270,000 or so clones, about 83% seen once. Material for sequencing was peripheral blood. The receptors were gathered from a woman aged 45-65 years who had recovered from COVID-19.

The chain joins TRBV6-5 to TRBJ2-1; a weak D match, TRBD2 (6 bases). Germline loops: CDR1 MNHEY, CDR2 SVGAGI. The CDR3 spans 11 residues. Trimming took 11 bases from V and 2 from J, leaving 7 bases between them. The CDR3 spells CACGAYNEQFF. In DNA, the CDR3 is TGTGCCTGCGGGGCCTACAATGAGCAGTTCTTC.

The CDR3 DNA is TGTGCCAGCAGCTCGACTAGCGGGTACACCGGGGAGCTGTTTTTT. Amino acids: CASSSTSGYTGELFF. The J gene is TRBJ2-2, the V gene TRBV5-4; 10 bases agree with TRBD2. The CDR3 sequence is 15 residues long. Germline trimming cut 3 bases from V and 3 bases from J; bases unmatched to any gene: 2. CDR1 and CDR2 from the germline V gene are SGHNT and YYREEE (reference sequence). Full variable domain (remainder filled in from reference TRBV5-4 and TRBJ2-2): ETGVTQSPTHLIKTRGQQVTLRCSSQSGHNTVSWYQQALGQGPQFIFQYYREEENGRGNFPPRFSGLQFPNYSSELNVNALELDDSALYLCASSSTSGYTGELFFGEGSRLTVL.